One and the same sample provided the 28 T cell receptor beta chains below, sequenced in a study of blood T cell repertoires in COVID-19. Repertoires were generated with immunoSEQ multiplex PCR, while TCRdb's copy carries only in-frame clones and drops some. This table has 120,000 to 150,000 clones, about nine tenths appearing once. Sequenced material: peripheral blood. The receptor source for this set is a man aged 50 to 59 who had recovered from COVID-19.

The V gene is TRBV11-2, the J gene TRBJ2-7; 9 bases align to TRBD1. The CDR3 consists of 16 residues. V was clipped by 6 bases and J by 2 bases; unmatched bases: 11. The germline gives CDR1 SGHAT, CDR2 FQNNGV. The CDR3 here is CASSQDLQGAAYEQYF. In DNA form, the CDR3 reads TGTGCCAGCAGTCAAGACCTACAGGGGGCGGCCTACGAGCAGTACTTC.

The sample holds many counts of this clone. The rearrangement uses TRBV6-2 or TRBV6-3 and TRBJ2-1, with a weak D call TRBD2 (6 bases). This CDR3 spans 14 amino acids. Germline loops: CDR1 MNHEY, CDR2 SVGEGT. Trimming cost V 6 bases and J 7 bases, with 16 bases left between them. The CDR3 loop reads CASRPAKEGNEQFF. The DNA of the CDR3 is TGTGCCAGCAGACCTGCGAAGGAGGGGAATGAGCAGTTCTTC.

The chain recombines TRBV11-3 with TRBJ2-3; D unclear. V lost 0 bases and J 7 bases, leaving 20 bases between the germline ends. The CDR3 consists of 17 residues. Germline V lookup: CDR1 SGHNT, CDR2 YENEEA. CDR3 nucleotide sequence: TGTGCCAGCAGCTTAGAATTTGGAGTGCCCCCTTTGAATACGCAGTATTTT. As protein: CASSLEFGVPPLNTQYF. Using reference TRBV11-3 and TRBJ2-3 for the parts outside the CDR3, the full variable domain is EAGVVQSPRYKIIEKKQPVAFWCNPISGHNTLYWYLQNLGQGPELLIRYENEEAVDDSQLPKDRFSAERLKGVDSTLKIQPAELGDSAVYLCASSLEFGVPPLNTQYFGPGTRLTVL.

The V and J genes are TRBV18 and TRBJ2-7; a possible D gene is TRBD1 (8 bases). CDR3 length: 16 residues. Germline loops: CDR1 KGHSH, CDR2 LQKENI. V lost 2 bases and J 5 bases, leaving 19 bases between the germline ends. The CDR3 here is CASSPVLGQGGDEQYF. CDR3 DNA: TGTGCCAGCTCACCAGTTTTAGGACAGGGAGGGGACGAGCAGTACTTC.

The chain has TRBV5-1 and TRBJ2-1; tentative D call: TRBD2 (6 bases). Germline lookup yields CDR1 SGHRS and CDR2 YFSETQ. The CDR3 is 16 residues long. With 4 bases removed from V and 0 bases from J, the gap between germline ends came to 14 bases. CDR3 nucleotide sequence: TGCGCCAGCAGCCGCACTAGCCAGAGCTCCTACAATGAGCAGTTCTTC. Translated, it gives CASSRTSQSSYNEQFF.

This clone has a single count. The chain combines TRBV12-5 with TRBJ1-1, with TRBD1 as a possible D gene (6 bases). The CDR3 is 13 residues long. V was shortened by 6 bases and J by 4 bases, with 12 bases between the two germline ends. Germline-derived CDR1 and CDR2 are LGHNT and FRNRAP. The CDR3 DNA reads TGTGCTAGTGGGACAGGTTACGCCACTGAAGCTTTCTTT. Its translation is CASGTGYATEAFF.

The V call is TRBV5-4, the J call TRBJ1-2, with 8 bases lining up with TRBD1. V trimming: 3 bases; J trimming: 2 bases; junction bases outside the gene matches: 6. This CDR3 is 15 amino acids long. Germline V gives CDR1 SGHNT, CDR2 YYREEE (reference sequence). DNA of the CDR3: TGTGCCAGCAGCTCGAGGACAGGGTCGAACTATGGCTACACCTTC. Amino acid sequence: CASSSRTGSNYGYTF.

The chain couples TRBV2 to TRBJ2-7, with a possible D match to TRBD1 (5 bases). The ends were cut back, 1 base at V and 0 bases at J, with 22 bases in the middle. Per the germline V gene, CDR1 is SNHLY and CDR2 is FYNNEI. The CDR3 runs 19 residues. The CDR3 sequence: CASSEVSKFEGASSYEQYF. Here the CDR3 DNA reads TGTGCCAGCAGTGAAGTCTCTAAGTTTGAAGGGGCGAGCTCCTACGAGCAGTACTTC.

In regard to this clone: One end of the junction fails to match germline, which may point to a read error. The chain carries TRBV7-7 and TRBJ2-5; 9 positions agree with TRBD2. Germline V gene sequence: CDR1 SSHAT, CDR2 FNYEAQ (reference sequence). This CDR3 is built from 15 residues. CDR3 sequence reads: CASSSASGVQETQYF. In nucleotides, the CDR3 is TGTGCTAGCAGTTCGGCTAGCGGGGTTCAAGAGACCCAGTACTTC.

The gene calls are TRBV6-5 and TRBJ2-1; the match to TRBD1 covers 7 bases. V lost 1 base, J lost 7 bases, and 10 bases stayed unmatched. The CDR3 covers 16 residues. Germline V lookup: CDR1 MNHEY, CDR2 SVGAGI. The CDR3 spells CASSYFTGVSWNEQFF. For the CDR3, the DNA is TGTGCCAGCAGTTACTTCACAGGGGTTAGTTGGAATGAGCAGTTCTTC.

The V call is TRBV10-3, the J call TRBJ2-1; the match to TRBD1 covers 7 bases. Germline V gene sequence: CDR1 ENHRY, CDR2 SYGVKD. The CDR3 has 16 amino acids. Unmatched junction bases numbered 4, after V lost 0 bases and J lost 2 bases. The CDR3 sequence is CAISESKGAPYNEQFF. The CDR3 bases are TGTGCCATCAGTGAGTCGAAGGGGGCCCCCTACAATGAGCAGTTCTTC.

V and J are TRBV4-1 and TRBJ2-5, with 9 bases lining up with TRBD2. Trimming removed 1 base from V and 1 base from J; junction bases left unmatched: 1. This CDR3 has 15 amino acids. Germline loops: CDR1 MGHRA, CDR2 YSYEKL. CDR3 residues: CASSQVAGAQETQYF. The CDR3 nucleotides read TGCGCCAGCAGCCAAGTAGCGGGGGCCCAAGAGACCCAGTACTTC.

This chain joins TRBV19 and TRBJ2-1; D remains unclear. CDR3 length: 14 amino acids. Trimming left V 1 base short and J 4 bases short, with 8 bases between. The germline gives CDR1 LNHDA, CDR2 SQIVND (reference sequence). The CDR3 DNA sequence: TGTGCCAGTAGTATAGGGCAGGCGTACAATGAGCAGTTCTTC. Translation: CASSIGQAYNEQFF.

The J gene is TRBJ2-1, the V gene TRBV7-9; D not certain. Trimming removed 4 bases from V and 9 bases from J, with 10 bases in between. This CDR3 region has 12 residues. Germline assignment: CDR1 SEHNR and CDR2 FQNEAQ (reference sequence). This chain's CDR3 is CASSYKEIEQFF. The CDR3 DNA reads TGTGCCAGCAGCTATAAAGAGATTGAGCAGTTCTTC. Complete variable domain (other parts from reference TRBV7-9 and TRBJ2-1): DTGVSQNPRHKITKRGQNVTFRCDPISEHNRLYWYRQTLGQGPEFLTYFQNEAQLEKSRLLSDRFSAERPKGSFSTLEIQRTEQGDSAMYLCASSYKEIEQFFGPGTRLTVL.

The chain has TRBV10-3 and TRBJ1-3; possibly TRBD1 for D (6 bases). Germline lookup yields CDR1 ENHRY and CDR2 SYGVKD. The CDR3 loop spans 13 amino acids. V was clipped by 11 bases and J by 7 bases, with 18 bases between them. The CDR3 sequence: CAAGEGHGNTIYF. Here the CDR3 DNA reads TGTGCCGCAGGGGAGGGCCACGGGAACACCATATATTTT.

J is TRBJ2-4 and V is TRBV7-9; 7 bases align to TRBD2. CDR1 and CDR2 from the germline V gene are SEHNR and FQNEAQ (reference sequence). The V gene end was trimmed by 1 base and the J gene end by 8 bases; junction bases not matched to a gene: 2. The CDR3 contains 13 residues. CDR3 DNA sequence: TGTGCCAGCAGCTTAGGGGAGGGTGACATTCAGTACTTC. Protein: CASSLGEGDIQYF.

The V and J genes are TRBV4-2 and TRBJ1-4; D unclear. V was clipped by 4 bases and J by 15 bases, with 21 bases between them. Germline V gene data show CDR1 as LGHNA and CDR2 as YNFKEQ. The CDR3 consists of 14 residues. The CDR3 sequence: CASSLKGAAREVFF. The CDR3 nucleotides read TGTGCCAGCAGCCTCAAGGGAGCAGCCCGAGAGGTGTTTTTT.

V gene TRBV7-2 combines with J gene TRBJ2-3, with D tentatively TRBD2 (5 bases). V lost 5 bases and J lost 0, with 12 bases in between. Germline V gene lookup returns CDR1 SGHTA and CDR2 FQGNSA. The CDR3 has 15 residues. CDR3 amino acids: CASSRRTQSTDTQYF. CDR3 bases: TGTGCCAGCAGCCGGCGGACTCAAAGCACAGATACGCAGTATTTT.

This chain connects TRBV7-6 to TRBJ2-4; 9 nucleotides line up with TRBD1. Germline CDR1 reads SGHVS; CDR2 reads FNYEAQ. The CDR3 spans 16 residues. V was pared by 5 bases and J by 5 bases, with 10 bases of the junction left unmatched. The CDR3 region has the DNA TGTGCCAGCAGCCAGGACAGGGGTGAAGGTCAAAACATTCAGTACTTC. Translated, it gives CASSQDRGEGQNIQYF.

This sequence joins TRBV7-9 and TRBJ2-3, with D perhaps matching TRBD1 (6 bases). CDR1 and CDR2 from the germline V gene are SEHNR and FQNEAQ (reference sequence). The CDR3 loop spans 16 amino acids. With 1 base removed from V and 4 bases from J, the gap between germline ends came to 15 bases. CDR3 DNA: TGTGCCAGCAGCTTAGAGGCCCGTGGGGGCGCAGATACGCAGTATTTT. This codes for CASSLEARGGADTQYF.

This chain uses TRBV19 with TRBJ2-1, with D possibly matching TRBD2 (6 bases). Trimming took 5 bases from V and 4 from J, leaving 15 bases between them. The CDR3 is 15 amino acids. Germline V lookup: CDR1 LNHDA, CDR2 SQIVND (reference sequence). The CDR3 loop reads CASSLTRGTYNEQFF. DNA of the CDR3: TGTGCCAGTAGTTTGACTAGGGGTACTTACAATGAGCAGTTCTTC. The complete variable domain, with remaining parts taken from reference TRBV19 and TRBJ2-1, reads DGGITQSPKYLFRKEGQNVTLSCEQNLNHDAMYWYRQDPGQGLRLIYYSQIVNDFQKGDIAEGYSVSREKKESFPLTVTSAQKNPTAFYLCASSLTRGTYNEQFFGPGTRLTVL.

The V call is TRBV28, the J call TRBJ1-4; 7 bases align to TRBD1. Trimming removed 5 bases from V and 4 bases from J; junction bases left unmatched: 4. Germline loops: CDR1 MDHEN, CDR2 SYDVKM. The CDR3 is made up of 14 amino acids. CDR3 loop: CASSTGTVNEKLFF. The CDR3, as DNA: TGTGCCAGCAGTACCGGGACAGTTAATGAAAAACTGTTTTTT.

The chain carries TRBV13 and TRBJ1-1; 10 bases match TRBD1. The CDR3 has 16 residues. Germline V lookup: CDR1 PRHDT, CDR2 FYEKMQ (reference sequence). V was pared by 4 bases and J by 4 bases, with 9 bases of the junction left unmatched. In DNA form, the CDR3 reads TGTGCCAGCAGCTCGAAAGTACGGGACAGGGGCACTGAAGCTTTCTTT. Amino acid sequence: CASSSKVRDRGTEAFF.

This clone was counted only a few times. The V and J genes are TRBV7-7 and TRBJ2-5; 8 bases line up with TRBD2. The CDR3 is 14 amino acids. The V segment lost 1 base and the J segment 5 bases; nucleotides outside the gene matches: 3. In germline, CDR1 is SSHAT, CDR2 FNYEAQ (reference sequence). The CDR3 nucleotides are TGTGCCAGCAGCTTAGGCGGGGGGATGGAGACCCAGTACTTC. Protein: CASSLGGGMETQYF.

The CDR3, as DNA: TGTGCCAGCAGCTTAGAAGGCGGGGGACTCTCTAATGAAAAACTGTTTTTT. Translation: CASSLEGGGLSNEKLFF. The chain joins TRBV7-8 to TRBJ1-4; tentatively, D is TRBD1 (5 bases). Between the trimmed V and J ends, which lost 1 base and 3 bases, there was a span of 15 bases. The CDR3 has 17 residues. Germline CDR1 SGHVS, CDR2 FQNEAQ. The whole variable domain, remainder taken from reference TRBV7-8 and TRBJ1-4, is GAGVSQSPRYKVAKRGQDVALRCDPISGHVSLFWYQQALGQGPEFLTYFQNEAQLDKSGLPSDRFFAERPEGSVSTLKIQRTQQEDSAVYLCASSLEGGGLSNEKLFFGSGTQLSVL.

This clone was found once. The CDR3 sequence is CASSLDRHDEQFF. The DNA for the CDR3 is TGTGCCAGCAGCCTAGACAGGCACGATGAGCAGTTCTTC. V is TRBV7-2 and J is TRBJ2-1; the D gene is possibly TRBD1 (6 bases). Germline CDR1 reads SGHTA; CDR2 reads FQGNSA. This CDR3 has 13 amino acids. The ends were cut back, 5 bases at V and 8 bases at J, with 13 bases in the middle.

CDR3 sequence reads: CATTSGGRGYTF. CDR3 DNA: TGTGCCACAACTTCCGGAGGGAGAGGCTACACCTTC. This rearrangement joins TRBV6-6 to TRBJ1-2; D remains unclear. Germline CDR1 reads MNHNY; CDR2 reads SVGAGI (reference sequence). The V gene lost 10 bases and the J gene lost 8 bases, with 17 bases spanning the gap. This CDR3 is 12 amino acids long.

The chain joins TRBV7-9 to TRBJ1-5, with D perhaps TRBD1 (5 bases). With 1 base removed from V and 4 bases from J, the gap between germline ends came to 8 bases. The length of the CDR3 is 14 residues. The germline gives CDR1 SEHNR, CDR2 FQNEAQ (reference sequence). This chain's CDR3 is CASSLGAGNQPQHF. In DNA, the CDR3 is TGTGCCAGCAGCTTAGGGGCAGGGAATCAGCCCCAGCATTTT.